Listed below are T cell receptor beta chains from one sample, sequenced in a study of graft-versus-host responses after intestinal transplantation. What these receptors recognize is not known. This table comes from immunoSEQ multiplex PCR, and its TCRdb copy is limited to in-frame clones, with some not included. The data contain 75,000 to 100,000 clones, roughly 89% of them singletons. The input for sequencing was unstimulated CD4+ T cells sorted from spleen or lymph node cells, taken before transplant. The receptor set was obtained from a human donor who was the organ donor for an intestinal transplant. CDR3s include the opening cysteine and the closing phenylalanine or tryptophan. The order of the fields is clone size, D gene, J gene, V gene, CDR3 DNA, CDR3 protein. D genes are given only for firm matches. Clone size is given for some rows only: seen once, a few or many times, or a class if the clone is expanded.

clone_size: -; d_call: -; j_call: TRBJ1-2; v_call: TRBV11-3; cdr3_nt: TGTGCCAGCAGCTTAGATGGAACGGGGAACTATGGCTACACCTTC; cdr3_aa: CASSLDGTGNYGYTF
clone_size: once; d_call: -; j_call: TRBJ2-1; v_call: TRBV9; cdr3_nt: TGTGCCAGCAGCTGGGGGGACAATGAGCAGTTCTTC; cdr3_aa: CASSWGDNEQFF
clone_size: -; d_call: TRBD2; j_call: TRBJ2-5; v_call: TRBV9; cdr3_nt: TGTGCCAGCAGCGTAGGGTTAGCGGGGGGTGACCAGTACTTC; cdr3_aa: CASSVGLAGGDQYF
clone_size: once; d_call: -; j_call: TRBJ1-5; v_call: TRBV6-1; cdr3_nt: TGTGCCAGCAACGACAGGAGTGATGGCAATCAGCCCCAGCATTTT; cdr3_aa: CASNDRSDGNQPQHF
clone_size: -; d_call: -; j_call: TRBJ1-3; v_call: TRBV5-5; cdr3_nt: TGTGCCAGCAGCTTGCTTGCAGGGACTGGAAACACCATATATTTT; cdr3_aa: CASSLLAGTGNTIYF
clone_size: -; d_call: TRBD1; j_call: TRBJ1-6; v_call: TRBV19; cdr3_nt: TGTGCCAGTAGTATCGGACAGGGAGGTTCACCCCTCCACTTT; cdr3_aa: CASSIGQGGSPLHF
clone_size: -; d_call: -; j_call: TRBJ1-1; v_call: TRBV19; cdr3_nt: TGTGCCAGTAGTAGACAACTTAGGTCGAACACTGAAGCTTTCTTT; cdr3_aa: CASSRQLRSNTEAFF
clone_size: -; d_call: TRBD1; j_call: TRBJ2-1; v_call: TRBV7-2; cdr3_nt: TGTGCCAGCAGCGCGACAGGGGGCTGGAGTCTTGATGAGCAGTTCTTC; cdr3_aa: CASSATGGWSLDEQFF
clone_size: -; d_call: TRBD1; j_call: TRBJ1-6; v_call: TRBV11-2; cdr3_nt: TGTGCCAGCAGCCTACTCGGGACAGGGGGCTTTTTCTATAATTCACCCCTCCACTTT; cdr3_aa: CASSLLGTGGFFYNSPLHF
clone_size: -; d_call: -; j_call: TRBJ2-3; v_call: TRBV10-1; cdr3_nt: TGCGCCAGCAGTGAGACAGGGCCCCACACAGATACGCAGTATTTT; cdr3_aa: CASSETGPHTDTQYF
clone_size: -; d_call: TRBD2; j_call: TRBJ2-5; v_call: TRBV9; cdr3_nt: TGTGCCAGCAGCGTAGCCGCCGGGACTAGAGGCTCCCACCAAGAGACCCAGTACTTC; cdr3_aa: CASSVAAGTRGSHQETQYF
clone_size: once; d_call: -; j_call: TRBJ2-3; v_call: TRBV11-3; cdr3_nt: TGTGCCAGCAGCCCACTCGGGGGTGCGGAAGATACGCAGTATTTT; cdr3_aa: CASSPLGGAEDTQYF
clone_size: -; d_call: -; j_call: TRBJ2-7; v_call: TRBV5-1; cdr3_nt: TGCGCCAGCAGCTTGACATCCTACGAGCAGTACTTC; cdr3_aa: CASSLTSYEQYF
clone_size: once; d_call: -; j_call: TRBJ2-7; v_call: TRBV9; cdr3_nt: TGTGCCAGCAGCGTAGAGGCAGGGCCTTCCTACGAGCAGTACTTC; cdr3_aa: CASSVEAGPSYEQYF
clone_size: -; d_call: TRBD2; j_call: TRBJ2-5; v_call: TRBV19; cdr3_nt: TGTGCCAGTAGTACAACCGGGACTAGGCCTTCTACCCAGTACTTC; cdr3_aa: CASSTTGTRPSTQYF
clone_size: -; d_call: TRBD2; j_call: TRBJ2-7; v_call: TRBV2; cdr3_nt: TGTGCCAGCAGTGACCCGGGACTAGCGGACTCCTACGAGCAGTACTTC; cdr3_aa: CASSDPGLADSYEQYF
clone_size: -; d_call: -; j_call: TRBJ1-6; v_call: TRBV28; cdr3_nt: TGTGCCTGGGGAGGGGGGCTGGGTAATTCACCCCTCCACTTT; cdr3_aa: CAWGGGLGNSPLHF
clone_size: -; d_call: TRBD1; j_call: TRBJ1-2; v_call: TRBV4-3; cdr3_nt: TGCGCCAGCAGCCCGGTAGGGGGCGACTATGGCTACACCTTC; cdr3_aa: CASSPVGGDYGYTF
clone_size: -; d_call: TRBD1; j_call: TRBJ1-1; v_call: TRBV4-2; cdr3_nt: TGTGCCAGCAGGGACACAGGGGGCCCGAACACTGAAGCTTTCTTT; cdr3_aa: CASRDTGGPNTEAFF
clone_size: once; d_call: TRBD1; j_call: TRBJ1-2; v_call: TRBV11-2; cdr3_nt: TGTGCCAGCAGCTTAGTTCGGTCAGGGGGCCCCAACTATGGCTACACCTTC; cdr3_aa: CASSLVRSGGPNYGYTF
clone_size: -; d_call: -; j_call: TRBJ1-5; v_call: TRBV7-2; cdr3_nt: TGTGCCAGCAGCTTTTCCAGGAACAATCAGCCCCAGCATTTT; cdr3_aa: CASSFSRNNQPQHF
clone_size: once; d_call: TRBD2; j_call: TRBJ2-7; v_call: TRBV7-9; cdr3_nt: TGTGCCAGCAGCACCAGCGGGGGGCTCAGCTCCTACGAGCAGTACTTC; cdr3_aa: CASSTSGGLSSYEQYF
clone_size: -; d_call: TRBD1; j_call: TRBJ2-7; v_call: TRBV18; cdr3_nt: TGTGCCAGCTCACCACCCTTTCTGGGACAGGGGGTCTACGAGCAGTACTTC; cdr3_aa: CASSPPFLGQGVYEQYF
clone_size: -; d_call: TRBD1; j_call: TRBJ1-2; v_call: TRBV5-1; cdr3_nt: TGCGCCAGCAGCTTGGAGGGGGCGGGCATCTATGGCTACACCTTC; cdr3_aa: CASSLEGAGIYGYTF
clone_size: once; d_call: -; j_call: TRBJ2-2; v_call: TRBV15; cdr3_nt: TGTGCCACCAGCAGAGATCGCCTAGCTACCGGGGAGCTGTTTTTT; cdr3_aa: CATSRDRLATGELFF
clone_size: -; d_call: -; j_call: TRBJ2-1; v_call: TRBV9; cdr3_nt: TGTGCCAGCAGCGTACTTCAGGGTATATCGGTCAATGAGCAGTTCTTC; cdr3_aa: CASSVLQGISVNEQFF
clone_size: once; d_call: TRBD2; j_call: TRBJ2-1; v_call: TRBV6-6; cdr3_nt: TGTGCCAGCAGTGCGAGCGGGGGGACCACCCCATTTGTCTTC; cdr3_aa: CASSASGGTTPFVF
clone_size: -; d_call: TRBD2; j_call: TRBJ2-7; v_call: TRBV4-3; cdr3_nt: TGCGCCAGCAGCGCTAGCGGGGGAAGCGAGCAGTACTTC; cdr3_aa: CASSASGGSEQYF
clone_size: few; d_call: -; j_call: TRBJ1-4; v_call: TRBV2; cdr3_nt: TGTGCCAGCAGCCAAATTATTGCGGCAACTAATGAAAAACTGTTTTTT; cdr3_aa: CASSQIIAATNEKLFF
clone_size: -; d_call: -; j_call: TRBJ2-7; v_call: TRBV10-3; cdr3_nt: TGTGCCATCAGTGTTTTTAAGGGGTCCTACGAGCAGTACTTC; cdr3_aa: CAISVFKGSYEQYF
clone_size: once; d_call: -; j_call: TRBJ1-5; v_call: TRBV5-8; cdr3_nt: TGTGCCAGCAGCTTGGCAAATCAGCCCCAGCATTTT; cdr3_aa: CASSLANQPQHF
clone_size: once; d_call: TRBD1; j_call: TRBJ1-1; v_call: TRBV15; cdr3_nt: TGTGCCACCAGCACCCCCGTCGGGACAGGGGGCACTGAAGCTTTCTTT; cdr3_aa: CATSTPVGTGGTEAFF
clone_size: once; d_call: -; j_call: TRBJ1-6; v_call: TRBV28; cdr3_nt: TGTGCCACCTCAGGTGCCTCCTATAATTCACCCCTCCACTTT; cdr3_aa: CATSGASYNSPLHF
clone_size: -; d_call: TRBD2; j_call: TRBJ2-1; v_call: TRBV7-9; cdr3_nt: TGTGCCAGCAGCGGCATAGCGGGGGCCTCGGGGGCTGAGCAGTTCTTC; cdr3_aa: CASSGIAGASGAEQFF
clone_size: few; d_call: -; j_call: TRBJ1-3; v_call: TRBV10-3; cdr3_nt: TGTGCCATCAGTGAACCCGGGGCACAGGGACATTCTGGAAACACCATATATTTT; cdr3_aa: CAISEPGAQGHSGNTIYF
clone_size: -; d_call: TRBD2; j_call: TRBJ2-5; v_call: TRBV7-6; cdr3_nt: TGTGCCAGCAGCGCTATACTAGCGGGGGGTAGGGAGACCCAGTACTTC; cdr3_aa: CASSAILAGGRETQYF
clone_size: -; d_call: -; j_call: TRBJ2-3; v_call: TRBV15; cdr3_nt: TGTGCCACCAGCAGCAGGGGCGATACGCAGTATTTT; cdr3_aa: CATSSRGDTQYF
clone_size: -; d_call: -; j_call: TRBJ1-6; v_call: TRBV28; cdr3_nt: TGTGCCAGCAGCCCTTTTCCAGCCTATAATTCACCCCTCCACTTT; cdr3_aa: CASSPFPAYNSPLHF
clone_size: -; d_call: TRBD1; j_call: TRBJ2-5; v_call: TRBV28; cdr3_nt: TGTGCCAGCAGGTACAGGGGGCGGGAGACCCAGTACTTC; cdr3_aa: CASRYRGRETQYF
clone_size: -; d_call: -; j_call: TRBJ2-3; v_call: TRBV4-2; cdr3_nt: TGTGCCAGCAACCGGGACAACACAGATACGCAGTATTTT; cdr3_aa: CASNRDNTDTQYF